Below are 27 T cell receptor beta chains sequenced from a single sample in a study of cytomegalovirus exposure and HLA in healthy donors. Researchers ran the PCR with 60 Vbeta and 13 Jbeta primers. Clones were read by immunoSEQ multiplex PCR, and TCRdb kept only the in-frame ones, dropping some. The sample yields over 35,000 clones, around 62% seen once. Source material: PBMCs. The receptor set was obtained from a human donor in good health.

The sample holds a few counts of this clone. CDR3 coding DNA: TGTGCCAGCAGTGAGGGACAGGGTAATCAGCCCCAGCATTTT. As protein: CASSEGQGNQPQHF. The rearrangement uses TRBV6-1 and TRBJ1-5; TRBD1 agrees at 9 bases. V was clipped by 3 bases and J by 4 bases; unmatched bases: 1. Germline-derived CDR1 and CDR2 are MNHNS and SASEGT. There are 14 residues in the CDR3.

This clone occurred a few times. The V call is TRBV2, the J call TRBJ1-2; D gene unclear. V was cut by 7 bases and J by 8 bases, with 14 bases left in between. The CDR3 has 12 amino acids. Germline V gene lookup returns CDR1 SNHLY and CDR2 FYNNEI. CDR3 sequence (DNA): TGTGCCAGCATTGCGGGGATTGGGGGCTACACCTTC. This sequence encodes CASIAGIGGYTF.

The chain carries TRBV10-3 and TRBJ1-1; TRBD1 is a possible D gene (5 bases). The germline V gene encodes CDR1 ENHRY and CDR2 SYGVKD. The CDR3 has 16 amino acids. The V and J ends lost 0 bases and 4 bases respectively, with 15 bases between them. In DNA form, the CDR3 reads TGTGCCATCAGTGAGTCACCTCAGGGTATCGGCACTGAAGCTTTCTTT. Its translation is CAISESPQGIGTEAFF.

This clone came up a few times. The V gene is TRBV2, the J gene TRBJ2-5, with a possible D match to TRBD2 (6 bases). Germline CDR1 is SNHLY and CDR2 is FYNNEI. The germline V and J ends were trimmed by 9 bases and 5 bases, with 19 bases remaining between them. The CDR3 has 14 residues. The CDR3 region has the DNA TGTGCCAGTTACGGGAGAGGCGGAGGGGAGACCCAGTACTTC. It is translated as CASYGRGGGETQYF.

The chain uses TRBV29-1 and TRBJ1-2; D is possibly TRBD1 (6 bases). This CDR3 has 17 residues. From germline, CDR1 is SQVTM and CDR2 ANQGSEA. Trimming shortened V by 5 bases and J by 0 bases, and 22 bases separated the two germline ends. CDR3 nucleotide sequence: TGCAGCGTTAAGGATTCGGGGGGACAATTGACTAACTATGGCTACACCTTC. Translating gives CSVKDSGGQLTNYGYTF.

The gene calls are TRBV7-8 and TRBJ2-2, with D uncertain. The V end was cut by 7 bases, the J end by 2 bases, with 14 bases between. This CDR3 is 15 amino acids long. Per the germline V gene, CDR1 is SGHVS and CDR2 is FQNEAQ. CDR3 coding DNA: TGTGCCAGCAACCGGGTCAGCACTAACACCGGGGAGCTGTTTTTT. The encoded protein is CASNRVSTNTGELFF. Full variable domain (outside the CDR3, taken from reference TRBV7-8 and TRBJ2-2): GAGVSQSPRYKVAKRGQDVALRCDPISGHVSLFWYQQALGQGPEFLTYFQNEAQLDKSGLPSDRFFAERPEGSVSTLKIQRTQQEDSAVYLCASNRVSTNTGELFFGEGSRLTVL.

This clone was counted only a few times. Distinct nucleotide sequences in the sample also encode this CDR3. The V call is TRBV7-2, the J call TRBJ2-1; 9 bases fit TRBD2. With V trimmed by 1 base and J by 4 bases, 5 bases remained unmatched. This CDR3 spans 16 amino acids. Germline CDR1 and CDR2: SGHTA and FQGNSA. CDR3 nucleotide sequence: TGTGCCAGCAGCTTAGTTCGACTAGCGGTATACAATGAGCAGTTCTTC. Encoded protein: CASSLVRLAVYNEQFF.

A few counts support this clone. The chain has TRBV2 and TRBJ2-3, with no clear D. Trimming took off 7 bases at V and 2 bases at J, with 4 bases between the two ends. There are 11 residues in the CDR3. The germline gives CDR1 SNHLY, CDR2 FYNNEI. The CDR3 loop is CASTYTDTQYF. CDR3 in DNA: TGTGCCAGCACCTACACAGATACGCAGTATTTT.

This clone was found a few times. The rearrangement joins TRBV7-2 to TRBJ1-2; D is perhaps TRBD1 (5 bases). This CDR3 comprises 13 residues. The germline V gene has CDR1 SGHTA and CDR2 FQGNSA. Deletions cut 5 bases from V and 4 bases from J, with 11 bases between. The CDR3 DNA is TGTGCCAGCAGCCTAGGGACTGTCTATGGCTACACCTTC. Amino acid sequence: CASSLGTVYGYTF.

This chain connects TRBV6-1 to TRBJ2-7, with D perhaps matching TRBD2 (5 bases). The ends were cut back, 2 bases at V and 1 base at J, with 9 bases in the middle. Germline V gene lookup returns CDR1 MNHNS and CDR2 SASEGT. The CDR3 consists of 14 residues. In DNA form, the CDR3 reads TGTGCCAGCAGTGAATTACTAGGGTCCTACGAGCAGTACTTC. Encoded protein: CASSELLGSYEQYF.

The chain uses TRBV2 and TRBJ2-1, with 8 bases identical to TRBD1. Germline CDR1 SNHLY, CDR2 FYNNEI. The CDR3 length is 17 residues. The V segment lost 7 bases and the J segment 8 bases; nucleotides outside the gene matches: 19. The CDR3 DNA sequence: TGTGCCAGCACCCTAGGACAGGGCTTTTTTAGTGAGGATGAGCAGTTCTTC. Residues: CASTLGQGFFSEDEQFF. Together with reference TRBV2 and TRBJ2-1, the CDR3 gives the full variable domain: EPEVTQTPSHQVTQMGQEVILRCVPISNHLYFYWYRQILGQKVEFLVSFYNNEISEKSEIFDDQFSVERPDGSNFTLKIRSTKLEDSAMYFCASTLGQGFFSEDEQFFGPGTRLTVL.

The rearrangement links TRBV19 to TRBJ1-5; 7 nucleotides agree with TRBD1. After removal of 8 bases from V and 4 bases from J, the junction contained 2 bases not matched to a gene. Germline assignment: CDR1 LNHDA and CDR2 SQIVND (reference sequence). CDR3 size: 12 residues. CDR3 bases: TGTGCCAGTGAGACAGGGAATCAGCCCCAGCATTTT. Protein: CASETGNQPQHF.

The chain employs TRBV5-5 and TRBJ2-7; 8 bases map to TRBD1. From germline, CDR1 is SGHKS and CDR2 YYEKEE (reference sequence). Trimming at V came to 0 bases and at J to 3 bases, leaving 5 bases not matched to a gene. The CDR3 spans 15 residues. The CDR3 DNA is TGTGCCAGCAGCTTGGACACAGGGGGGTACTACGAGCAGTACTTC. Its protein is CASSLDTGGYYEQYF.

This chain uses TRBV5-1 with TRBJ2-5; D is perhaps TRBD1 (5 bases). Deletions cut 6 bases from V and 4 bases from J, with 13 bases between. This CDR3 is built from 13 residues. Germline loops: CDR1 SGHRS, CDR2 YFSETQ. This CDR3 reads CASMQGWRETQYF. The CDR3 DNA reads TGCGCCAGCATGCAGGGTTGGCGAGAGACCCAGTACTTC.

The chain is built from TRBV5-1 and TRBJ2-4; tentative D call: TRBD1 (6 bases). The CDR3 runs 13 residues. Germline V gene lookup returns CDR1 SGHRS and CDR2 YFSETQ. Trimming shortened V by 4 bases and J by 5 bases, and 10 bases separated the two germline ends. The CDR3 loop reads CASSKDRQNIQYF. The CDR3 DNA reads TGCGCCAGCAGCAAGGACAGACAAAACATTCAGTACTTC.

This clone was detected only a few times. V gene TRBV5-1 combines with J gene TRBJ2-7; D perhaps matches TRBD1 (5 bases). This CDR3 contains 12 residues. Germline CDR1 and CDR2: SGHRS and YFSETQ. The V gene lost 0 bases and the J gene lost 12 bases, with 13 bases spanning the gap. This chain's CDR3 is CASSLGGSQAYF. The CDR3 nucleotides read TGCGCCAGCAGCTTGGGGGGCTCGCAGGCGTACTTC.

The rearrangement joins TRBV2 to TRBJ2-7, with 8 bases lining up with TRBD1. CDR3 length equals 14 residues. The germline V gene encodes CDR1 SNHLY and CDR2 FYNNEI. V was clipped by 4 bases and J by 4 bases; unmatched bases: 6. CDR3: CASSVYRGRYEQYF. In DNA, the CDR3 is TGTGCCAGCAGTGTATACAGGGGGAGATACGAGCAGTACTTC.

This clone was counted once. The chain employs TRBV7-9 and TRBJ1-1; no clear D gene. Trimming removed 3 bases at V and 5 bases at J, with 13 bases between. The CDR3 runs to 14 residues. CDR1 is SEHNR, CDR2 FQNEAQ, per germline (reference sequence). Here the CDR3 reads CASSLTSGTTEAFF. In nucleotides, the CDR3 is TGTGCCAGCAGCTTGACGTCGGGTACTACTGAAGCTTTCTTT.

CDR3 in amino acids: CASSILPRNQPQHF. CDR3 bases: TGTGCCAGTAGTATCCTCCCTAGGAATCAGCCCCAGCATTTT. This rearrangement joins TRBV19 to TRBJ1-5; D unresolved. The V end was cut by 3 bases, the J end by 4 bases, with 10 bases between. Germline V gene lookup returns CDR1 LNHDA and CDR2 SQIVND (reference sequence). This CDR3 contains 14 residues.

V is TRBV19 and J is TRBJ2-1; D gene ambiguous. From germline, CDR1 is LNHDA and CDR2 SQIVND (reference sequence). V was cut by 6 bases and J by 7 bases, with 13 bases left in between. CDR3 length: 13 amino acids. The CDR3 DNA reads TGTGCCAGTAGGTCTTTCTCGTCGAATGAGCAGTTCTTC. This encodes CASRSFSSNEQFF.

The chain links TRBV29-1 to TRBJ2-1; D might be TRBD1 (5 bases). Trimming pared 5 bases from V and 2 bases from J, leaving 10 bases between. This CDR3 has 13 amino acids. CDR1 and CDR2 from the germline V gene are SQVTM and ANQGSEA. In DNA, the CDR3 is TGCAGCGTTTCCAGGGAAACCTACAATGAGCAGTTCTTC. Its translation is CSVSRETYNEQFF.

The table lists this clone with a few counts. The V gene is TRBV18, the J gene TRBJ2-1; 9 nucleotides agree with TRBD1. Per germline, CDR1 KGHSH and CDR2 LQKENI. Unmatched junction bases numbered 17, after V lost 8 bases and J lost 6 bases. The CDR3 contains 17 residues. CDR3 in amino acids: CASKSRDGTGTVNEQFF. In DNA, the CDR3 is TGTGCCAGCAAGTCCCGGGATGGGACAGGGACAGTCAATGAGCAGTTCTTC.

This clone was found once. The chain recombines TRBV6-6 with TRBJ1-2; TRBD1 agrees at 7 bases. Germline V gives CDR1 MNHNY, CDR2 SVGAGI (reference sequence). The junction had 10 bases not matched to a gene; V was cut back by 2 bases and J by 4 bases. The length of the CDR3 is 16 residues. The CDR3 DNA reads as TGTGCCAGCAGTTACCCCGGGACAGCAAGAACCTATGGCTACACCTTC. This encodes CASSYPGTARTYGYTF.

This clone was seen once. The rearrangement uses TRBV5-6 and TRBJ2-5, with a tentative D call TRBD2 (6 bases). The CDR3 length is 13 residues. The germline V gene encodes CDR1 SGHDT and CDR2 YYEEEE. V lost 0 bases and J lost 5, with 8 bases in between. The CDR3 nucleotides read TGTGCCAGCAGCTTGGGGAGCGGGGAGACCCAGTACTTC. Translating it yields CASSLGSGETQYF.

This clone was seen a handful of times. The genes are TRBV19 and TRBJ2-1, with 7 bases matching TRBD1. Germline V gives CDR1 LNHDA, CDR2 SQIVND (reference sequence). This CDR3 is built from 13 residues. The V and J ends lost 7 bases and 7 bases, in that order; junction bases with no gene match: 7. This CDR3 reads CASTETGWNEQFF. For the CDR3, the DNA is TGTGCCAGTACTGAGACAGGGTGGAATGAGCAGTTCTTC.

The chain recombines TRBV9 with TRBJ1-2; 11 bases agree with TRBD1. V shed 3 bases and J 11 bases; nucleotides not matched to a gene: 6. CDR1 is SGDLS, CDR2 YYNGEE, per germline. CDR3 length: 13 residues. CDR3 DNA: TGTGCCAGCAGCGGGACAGGGGGCTATCTGTACACCTTC. Its translation is CASSGTGGYLYTF.

The table lists this clone with a few counts. The chain joins TRBV10-3 to TRBJ1-4; D may be TRBD1 (6 bases). Germline V gene lookup returns CDR1 ENHRY and CDR2 SYGVKD. CDR3 length: 14 residues. Trimming took off 6 bases at V and 4 bases at J, with 12 bases between the two ends. The DNA for the CDR3 is TGTGCCATCAGGGGACATTCAGATAATGAAAAACTGTTTTTT. Its protein product is CAIRGHSDNEKLFF.